The present TCR beta chain was sequenced within a study of human T cells and chemical hapten exposure. Overall study context: DPC at 2% was the sensitizing agent, placed on approximately 2 cm by approximately 2 cm of upper inner arm skin.

The library labeled individual cDNA molecules by adding unique molecular identifiers to them. One entry per CDR3 protein, called by TCRdb with MiXCR from the RACE reads. Of about 84,000 distinct CDR3 sequences listed, about 10% are singletons. This clonotype was detected many times. The time point denotes: patch test 2, 6 weeks after DPC sensitization. Stated treatment: therapeutic diphenylcyclopropenone sensitization with weekly scalp DPC. The CDR3 has 16 residues. Trimming at V came to 1 base and at J to 4 bases, leaving 9 bases not matched to a gene. Germline V gene sequence: CDR1 GTSNPN, CDR2 SVGIG (reference sequence).

The rearrangement uses TRBV30 and TRBJ2-3; 9 positions match TRBD2. The clonotype originates from a woman aged 45-60 years with alopecia areata. Some clones in this sample may be carry-over from other donors' samples. The sequencing used whole blood, collected in connection with sensitization to the hapten diphenylcyclopropenone (DPC). The CDR3 DNA follows: TGTGCCTGGAGTGCGGGCGGGAGGGCCCCGGCAGATACGCAGTATTTT. Amino acid sequence: CAWSAGGRAPADTQYF. The full variable domain, with the rest looked up from reference TRBV30 and TRBJ2-3, is SQTIHQWPATLVQPVGSPLSLECTVEGTSNPNLYWYRQAAGRGLQLLFYSVGIGQISSEVPQNLSASRPQDRQFILSSKKLLLSDSGFYLCAWSAGGRAPADTQYFGPGTRLTVL.